Listed below are T cell receptor beta chains from one sample, sequenced in a study of shared clonotypes between healthy human individuals. Measured with immunoSEQ multiplex PCR; TCRdb has only the in-frame clones, and not every one. Among 600,000 or so clones listed, 95% were seen once. The material sequenced was naive CD8+ T cells sorted from blood. Every receptor here comes from a woman in her thirties in good health. CDR3s include the opening cysteine and the closing phenylalanine or tryptophan. The D gene is left open where the match is weak. Size is stated for part of the rows, as once, few or many counts, or as a class when the clone is expanded.

clone size: -
D gene: TRBD2
V gene: TRBV28
J gene: TRBJ2-7
CDR3 protein: CASSFAGETYEQYF
CDR3 DNA: TGTGCCAGCAGTTTCGCGGGAGAGACCTACGAGCAGTACTTC

clone size: -
D gene: TRBD1
V gene: TRBV4-1
J gene: TRBJ2-2
CDR3 protein: CASSQDSVQGANTGELFF
CDR3 DNA: TGCGCCAGCAGCCAAGATAGCGTCCAGGGGGCGAACACCGGGGAGCTGTTTTTT

clone size: -
D gene: -
V gene: TRBV28
J gene: TRBJ2-1
CDR3 protein: CASTPRQLYNEQFF
CDR3 DNA: TGTGCCAGCACCCCCCGTCAGCTCTACAATGAGCAGTTCTTC

clone size: -
D gene: -
V gene: TRBV4-1
J gene: TRBJ2-3
CDR3 protein: CASSQDWGSTDTQYF
CDR3 DNA: TGCGCCAGCAGCCAAGATTGGGGCTCCACAGATACGCAGTATTTT

clone size: -
D gene: -
V gene: TRBV7-2
J gene: TRBJ2-5
CDR3 protein: CASSLKGWAVGDQETQYF
CDR3 DNA: TGTGCCAGCAGCCTAAAAGGATGGGCAGTAGGGGATCAAGAGACCCAGTACTTC

clone size: -
D gene: TRBD1
V gene: TRBV7-8
J gene: TRBJ2-1
CDR3 protein: CASSLLGGTGNEQFF
CDR3 DNA: TGTGCCAGCAGCTTATTGGGGGGGACAGGGAATGAGCAGTTCTTC

clone size: -
D gene: TRBD2
V gene: TRBV7-9
J gene: TRBJ2-7
CDR3 protein: CASSYSGSSYEQYF
CDR3 DNA: TGTGCCAGCAGTTATAGCGGGAGCTCCTACGAGCAGTACTTC

clone size: -
D gene: -
V gene: TRBV14
J gene: TRBJ2-5
CDR3 protein: CASRARGEETQYF
CDR3 DNA: TGTGCCAGCAGGGCCAGGGGGGAAGAGACCCAGTACTTC

clone size: -
D gene: -
V gene: TRBV7-6
J gene: TRBJ2-7
CDR3 protein: CASSTGTNSYEQYF
CDR3 DNA: TGTGCCAGCAGCACGGGGACCAACTCCTACGAGCAGTACTTC

clone size: -
D gene: TRBD1
V gene: TRBV16
J gene: TRBJ1-2
CDR3 protein: CASSRNRGEDGYTF
CDR3 DNA: TGTGCCAGCAGCCGAAACAGGGGGGAGGATGGCTACACCTTC

clone size: once
D gene: -
V gene: TRBV7-6
J gene: TRBJ2-5
CDR3 protein: CASSLAGGAETQYF
CDR3 DNA: TGTGCCAGCAGCTTAGCGGGAGGTGCAGAGACCCAGTACTTC

clone size: -
D gene: TRBD1
V gene: TRBV28
J gene: TRBJ1-5
CDR3 protein: CASSLKGRGLQSNQPQHF
CDR3 DNA: TGTGCCAGCAGTTTAAAAGGCAGGGGGCTTCAAAGCAATCAGCCCCAGCATTTT

clone size: -
D gene: -
V gene: TRBV14
J gene: TRBJ2-6
CDR3 protein: CASSPFSGANVLTF
CDR3 DNA: TGTGCCAGCAGCCCCTTCTCTGGGGCCAACGTCCTGACTTTC

clone size: -
D gene: -
V gene: TRBV11-3
J gene: TRBJ2-7
CDR3 protein: CASSLDPAGYYEQYF
CDR3 DNA: TGTGCCAGCAGCTTAGATCCAGCAGGCTACTACGAGCAGTACTTC

clone size: -
D gene: -
V gene: TRBV25-1
J gene: TRBJ1-5
CDR3 protein: CASSVVGEGQPQHF
CDR3 DNA: TGTGCCAGCAGTGTTGTCGGGGAGGGTCAGCCCCAGCATTTT

clone size: -
D gene: -
V gene: TRBV27
J gene: TRBJ1-6
CDR3 protein: CASSLTLRSPLHF
CDR3 DNA: TGTGCCAGCAGTTTGACATTGCGATCACCCCTCCACTTT

clone size: -
D gene: TRBD1
V gene: TRBV5-1
J gene: TRBJ2-4
CDR3 protein: CASSPGTGKPIQYF
CDR3 DNA: TGCGCCAGCAGCCCTGGGACAGGGAAGCCCATTCAGTACTTC

clone size: -
D gene: -
V gene: TRBV27
J gene: TRBJ2-5
CDR3 protein: CASSAGLQETQYF
CDR3 DNA: TGTGCCAGCAGTGCCGGACTGCAAGAGACCCAGTACTTC

clone size: once
D gene: -
V gene: TRBV5-4
J gene: TRBJ2-7
CDR3 protein: CASSLAGKGYEQYF
CDR3 DNA: TGTGCCAGCAGCTTGGCAGGAAAGGGCTACGAGCAGTACTTC

clone size: few
D gene: -
V gene: TRBV30
J gene: TRBJ1-1
CDR3 protein: CAWSVMAHTEAFF
CDR3 DNA: TGTGCCTGGAGTGTGATGGCTCACACTGAAGCTTTCTTT

clone size: -
D gene: -
V gene: TRBV4-1
J gene: TRBJ1-6
CDR3 protein: CASSPGGGGGYSSPLHF
CDR3 DNA: TGCGCCAGCAGCCCCGGCGGCGGGGGGGGATATTCTTCACCCCTCCACTTT

clone size: -
D gene: -
V gene: TRBV11-2
J gene: TRBJ2-5
CDR3 protein: CASSSFVETQYF
CDR3 DNA: TGTGCCAGCAGCTCCTTTGTCGAGACCCAGTACTTC

clone size: -
D gene: -
V gene: TRBV28
J gene: TRBJ1-2
CDR3 protein: CASKARAQYGYTF
CDR3 DNA: TGTGCCAGCAAGGCCAGGGCCCAATATGGCTACACCTTC

clone size: -
D gene: TRBD2
V gene: TRBV5-5
J gene: TRBJ2-2
CDR3 protein: CASSPHLAGGLTGELFF
CDR3 DNA: TGTGCCAGCAGCCCCCACTTAGCGGGAGGGCTAACCGGGGAGCTGTTTTTT

clone size: -
D gene: -
V gene: TRBV19
J gene: TRBJ2-3
CDR3 protein: CASRPDREGSDTQYF
CDR3 DNA: TGTGCCAGTAGGCCGGACAGGGAGGGATCAGATACGCAGTATTTT

clone size: -
D gene: -
V gene: TRBV7-2
J gene: TRBJ2-7
CDR3 protein: CASSLAASYEQYF
CDR3 DNA: TGTGCCAGCAGCTTAGCGGCCTCCTACGAGCAGTACTTC

clone size: -
D gene: TRBD2
V gene: TRBV28
J gene: TRBJ2-1
CDR3 protein: CASSLPPTSEAYNEQFF
CDR3 DNA: TGTGCCAGCAGTTTACCCCCCACTAGCGAAGCCTACAATGAGCAGTTCTTC

clone size: -
D gene: -
V gene: TRBV29-1
J gene: TRBJ2-7
CDR3 protein: CSVEVVDSDIYEQYF
CDR3 DNA: TGCAGCGTTGAAGTCGTGGACTCAGATATCTACGAGCAGTACTTC

clone size: -
D gene: TRBD2
V gene: TRBV2
J gene: TRBJ2-7
CDR3 protein: CALKEASGTYEQYF
CDR3 DNA: TGTGCCCTGAAGGAGGCTAGCGGAACCTACGAGCAGTACTTC

clone size: -
D gene: -
V gene: TRBV6-5
J gene: TRBJ2-5
CDR3 protein: CASNPTGTEETQYF
CDR3 DNA: TGTGCCAGCAACCCGACGGGGACCGAAGAGACCCAGTACTTC

clone size: -
D gene: TRBD1
V gene: TRBV5-4
J gene: TRBJ1-4
CDR3 protein: CASRPGTVDNEKLFF
CDR3 DNA: TGTGCCAGCAGACCTGGGACAGTCGACAATGAAAAACTGTTTTTT

clone size: once
D gene: TRBD1
V gene: TRBV9
J gene: TRBJ2-1
CDR3 protein: CASSPETGAYNEQFF
CDR3 DNA: TGTGCCAGCAGTCCTGAAACAGGGGCCTACAATGAGCAGTTCTTC

clone size: -
D gene: TRBD1
V gene: TRBV28
J gene: TRBJ2-1
CDR3 protein: CASPGTGNNEQFF
CDR3 DNA: TGTGCCAGTCCCGGGACAGGCAACAATGAGCAGTTCTTC

clone size: -
D gene: -
V gene: TRBV27
J gene: TRBJ2-1
CDR3 protein: CASSLAGFLYNEQFF
CDR3 DNA: TGTGCCAGCAGTTTAGCGGGATTTCTTTACAATGAGCAGTTCTTC

clone size: -
D gene: -
V gene: TRBV2
J gene: TRBJ2-2
CDR3 protein: CASSGGSNTGELFF
CDR3 DNA: TGTGCCAGCAGTGGGGGTTCGAACACCGGGGAGCTGTTTTTT

clone size: -
D gene: TRBD2
V gene: TRBV28
J gene: TRBJ2-7
CDR3 protein: CASSFGLAGEIYEQYF
CDR3 DNA: TGTGCCAGCAGTTTCGGGCTAGCGGGAGAAATCTACGAGCAGTACTTC

clone size: -
D gene: -
V gene: TRBV4-1
J gene: TRBJ2-7
CDR3 protein: CASSQGGNRYEQYF
CDR3 DNA: TGCGCCAGCAGCCAAGGTGGGAATAGGTACGAGCAGTACTTC

clone size: -
D gene: -
V gene: TRBV11-1
J gene: TRBJ2-1
CDR3 protein: CASSSVGSDNEQFF
CDR3 DNA: TGTGCCAGCAGCTCCGTGGGGTCTGACAATGAGCAGTTCTTC

clone size: -
D gene: -
V gene: TRBV13
J gene: TRBJ1-1
CDR3 protein: CASSPYSATWTEAFF
CDR3 DNA: TGTGCCAGCAGCCCTTATTCAGCGACCTGGACTGAAGCTTTCTTT

clone size: -
D gene: TRBD1
V gene: TRBV11-2
J gene: TRBJ2-7
CDR3 protein: CASNPTLGTGTYEQYF
CDR3 DNA: TGTGCCAGCAACCCGACCCTCGGGACAGGGACGTACGAGCAGTACTTC

clone size: -
D gene: TRBD1
V gene: TRBV10-3
J gene: TRBJ2-7
CDR3 protein: CAISVMTGTTLGLVGEQYF
CDR3 DNA: TGTGCCATCAGTGTAATGACAGGGACGACCTTGGGTTTGGTGGGGGAGCAGTACTTC

clone size: -
D gene: -
V gene: TRBV5-6
J gene: TRBJ2-7
CDR3 protein: CASSLEVSYEQYF
CDR3 DNA: TGTGCCAGCAGCTTGGAAGTCTCCTACGAGCAGTACTTC

clone size: -
D gene: -
V gene: TRBV19
J gene: TRBJ1-1
CDR3 protein: CASSIPGSANTEAFF
CDR3 DNA: TGTGCCAGTAGTATACCGGGGTCAGCGAACACTGAAGCTTTCTTT

clone size: -
D gene: -
V gene: TRBV27
J gene: TRBJ2-7
CDR3 protein: CASSLSKVGYEQYF
CDR3 DNA: TGTGCCAGCAGTTTATCGAAGGTCGGCTACGAGCAGTACTTC

clone size: once
D gene: TRBD1
V gene: TRBV13
J gene: TRBJ1-4
CDR3 protein: CASSLTYGTASTNEKLFF
CDR3 DNA: TGTGCCAGCAGCCTCACCTACGGGACAGCTTCAACTAATGAAAAACTGTTTTTT

clone size: -
D gene: -
V gene: TRBV9
J gene: TRBJ2-5
CDR3 protein: CASSDRHAQETQYF
CDR3 DNA: TGTGCCAGCAGCGACCGACACGCCCAAGAGACCCAGTACTTC

clone size: -
D gene: -
V gene: TRBV10-2
J gene: TRBJ1-5
CDR3 protein: CASSEEPWGNQPQHF
CDR3 DNA: TGCGCCAGCAGTGAGGAACCCTGGGGCAATCAGCCCCAGCATTTT

clone size: -
D gene: -
V gene: TRBV5-1
J gene: TRBJ2-7
CDR3 protein: CASSGTGNYEQYF
CDR3 DNA: TGCGCCAGCAGTGGTACAGGGAACTACGAGCAGTACTTC

clone size: -
D gene: -
V gene: TRBV27
J gene: TRBJ2-7
CDR3 protein: CASRFGYEQYF
CDR3 DNA: TGTGCCAGTCGGTTTGGATACGAGCAGTACTTC

clone size: -
D gene: TRBD2
V gene: TRBV29-1
J gene: TRBJ2-1
CDR3 protein: CSVPPGTSFNEQFF
CDR3 DNA: TGCAGCGTACCCCCGGGGACTAGTTTTAATGAGCAGTTCTTC